This T cell receptor (beta chain) was recovered during a study of T cells after yellow fever vaccination. Germline V CDR1 and CDR2: SGHNT, YYREEE (reference sequence). V lost 1 base to trimming and J lost 0 bases, with 8 bases between them. The CDR3 consists of 15 residues. This clonotype was observed a handful of times. Universal primer sites and UMIs were introduced during 5'RACE template-switching synthesis of TCR cDNA. TCRdb re-called the 5' RACE reads through MiXCR, storing one row per CDR3 protein. The table lists roughly 300,000 distinct CDR3 sequences, approximately 7% of them singletons, with 15% to 20% in the top ten.

The TCR was taken from a man aged 18 to 29 who received the YFV17D yellow fever vaccine. The chain is built from TRBV5-4 and TRBJ2-1; D perhaps matches TRBD2 (5 bases). The sequencing used PBMCs, collected roughly 46 days after the first yellow fever vaccination. Written as DNA, the CDR3 is TGTGCCAGCAGCTTGATGGGGAGCTCCTACAATGAGCAGTTCTTC. It encodes CASSLMGSSYNEQFF.